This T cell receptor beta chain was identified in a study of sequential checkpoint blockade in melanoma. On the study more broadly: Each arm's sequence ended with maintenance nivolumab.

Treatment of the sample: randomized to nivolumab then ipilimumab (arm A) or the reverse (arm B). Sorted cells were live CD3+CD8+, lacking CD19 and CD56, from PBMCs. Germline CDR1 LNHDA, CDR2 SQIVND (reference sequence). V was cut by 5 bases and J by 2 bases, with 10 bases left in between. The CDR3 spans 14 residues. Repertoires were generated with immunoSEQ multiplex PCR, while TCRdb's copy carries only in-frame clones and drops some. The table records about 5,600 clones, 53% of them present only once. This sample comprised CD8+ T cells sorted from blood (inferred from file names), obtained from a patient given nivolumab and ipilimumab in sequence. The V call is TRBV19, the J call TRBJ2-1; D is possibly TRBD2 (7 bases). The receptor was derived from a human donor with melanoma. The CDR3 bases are TGTGCCAGTAGTGGGGGGGCCCCCTACAATGAGCAGTTCTTC. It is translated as CASSGGAPYNEQFF.